A selection of T cell receptor beta chains follows, all from one sample in a study of blood T cell repertoires in COVID-19. Here immunoSEQ multiplex PCR was the method, and the copy in TCRdb shows in-frame clones only, minus some. The sample yields a few hundred thousand clones, around nine tenths seen once. Sequencing was done on a sample of peripheral blood. The receptors shown here come from a woman aged 60-75 years with COVID-19, enrolled during active disease. Both conserved end residues are part of each CDR3.

V	J	CDR3
TRBV19	TRBJ1-2	CASSPLSTGNYGYTF
TRBV5-3	TRBJ1-5	CARSFPPHPGQPQHF
TRBV14	TRBJ1-1	CASSQRPGITEAFF
TRBV7-9	TRBJ1-2	CASSPWLPTVYGYTF
TRBV2	TRBJ2-1	CASSLRAGGDLHEQFF
TRBV7-2	TRBJ1-5	CASSLDRQGVGPQHF
TRBV7-3	TRBJ2-7	CASSLQGLPSYEQYF
TRBV2	TRBJ1-5	CASSEAGQRVVYQPQHF
TRBV20-1	TRBJ1-2	CSASAGGGRTNYGYTF
TRBV2	TRBJ2-7	CASSELVGTASFEQYF
TRBV5-1	TRBJ2-1	CASSLDGGSSYNEQFF
TRBV10-3	TRBJ1-5	CAISEGHSNQPQHF
TRBV14	TRBJ1-1	CASSQSRGGRARNTEAFF
TRBV5-5	TRBJ1-2	CASSLPSTVRGYTF
TRBV6-5	TRBJ1-4	CASRGHGGANEKLFF
TRBV18	TRBJ1-5	CASSVAGRGDQPQHF
TRBV7-6	TRBJ2-5	CASSLVSLDRGLETQYF
TRBV7-9	TRBJ1-1	CASSRAQGLGTEAFF
TRBV2	TRBJ1-2	CATRGGENYGYTF
TRBV6-6	TRBJ2-7	CASTQGGYPEQYF
TRBV19	TRBJ2-1	CASSQWQAFNEQFF
TRBV7-2	TRBJ2-2	CASSRDRITGELFF
TRBV30	TRBJ1-1	CAWSAGTGAAFF
TRBV30	TRBJ1-5	CAWSQGQTSNQPQHF
TRBV9	TRBJ1-5	CASSVPSGGDQPQHF
TRBV7-8	TRBJ2-4	CASSLNRENIQYF
TRBV19	TRBJ1-2	CASSRQTKNYGYTF
TRBV5-1	TRBJ1-2	CASSLGTGDGYTF
TRBV2	TRBJ1-5	CASSEFTGNQPQHF
TRBV5-1	TRBJ1-4	CASSLGTGGNEKLFF
TRBV7-9	TRBJ1-2	CASEAAYYGYTF
TRBV6-1	TRBJ2-5	CASSGGLSGGQETQYF
TRBV4-1	TRBJ1-4	CASSQDNPASEKLFF
TRBV2	TRBJ2-7	CASGGTRLYEQYF
TRBV6-5	TRBJ1-2	CASRKPYYGYTF
TRBV28	TRBJ1-6	CASSLWEKPLHF
TRBV5-1	TRBJ1-1	CASTQQGGGTEAFF
TRBV16	TRBJ1-1	CASSQSGRNTEAFF
TRBV5-5	TRBJ2-5	CASSLVVDRGIQETQYF
TRBV29-1	TRBJ1-1	CSVYYPNTEAFF
TRBV7-3	TRBJ2-7	CASSLLPGGSYEQYF
TRBV21-1	TRBJ2-5	CASSKVFAGLAKETQYF
TRBV19	TRBJ1-6	CASRDSVSPLHF
TRBV5-6	TRBJ1-2	CASSKDRGKKSGYTF
TRBV2	TRBJ1-1	CASSQGQGNTEAFF
TRBV4-2	TRBJ1-1	CASSQDLRGAEAFF
TRBV28	TRBJ2-6	CASSLGLGQSSGANVLTF
TRBV7-6	TRBJ2-7	CASSSLAGANSYEQYF
TRBV18	TRBJ2-1	CASSPPSVDEQFF
TRBV19	TRBJ1-2	CASSPQTGGNGYTF
TRBV7-3	TRBJ1-1	CASSLQGANTEAFF
TRBV5-1	TRBJ2-1	CASRRLPDEQFF
TRBV6-5	TRBJ1-5	CASRQGDQPQHF
TRBV5-8	TRBJ2-5	CASSQWTSGGVQETQYF
TRBV4-1	TRBJ2-7	CASSPTGGLDDEQYF
TRBV4-2	TRBJ1-1	CASSRDRNYEAFF